These T cell receptor beta chains were read from a single sample in a study of blood T cell repertoires in COVID-19. Some clones are missing from TCRdb's copy, which holds only in-frame ones; the method was immunoSEQ multiplex PCR. The data contain about 78,000 clones, about 93% of them singletons. The sequenced sample consisted of peripheral blood. These receptor sequences come from an elderly woman with acute or convalescent COVID-19. CDR3s include the opening cysteine and the closing phenylalanine or tryptophan. A D gene is named only where the DNA matches it firmly. Part of the rows lack a size; the others show once, few, many or a class for expanded clones.

CDR3 DNA: TGTGCCACCAGCAGAGTGGGTAGCGGGAGGCTCGTCGCAGATACGCAGTATTTT
CDR3 protein: CATSRVGSGRLVADTQYF
clone size: .
J gene: TRBJ2-3
V gene: TRBV15
D gene: TRBD2

CDR3 DNA: TGTGCCAGTAGTACTACCGGGACAGGGGGTGGCTACACCTTC
CDR3 protein: CASSTTGTGGGYTF
clone size: .
J gene: TRBJ1-2
V gene: TRBV19
D gene: TRBD1

CDR3 DNA: TGTGCCAGCAGTTTATCGTCAAAAAACATTCAGTACTTC
CDR3 protein: CASSLSSKNIQYF
clone size: .
J gene: TRBJ2-4
V gene: TRBV27
D gene: .

CDR3 DNA: TGTGCCAGCAGCTTACAAGGGCTTGGCGGGAGCTGGTATGAGCAGTTCTTC
CDR3 protein: CASSLQGLGGSWYEQFF
clone size: .
J gene: TRBJ2-1
V gene: TRBV7-2
D gene: TRBD2

CDR3 DNA: TGTGCCAGCAGTTCACACCCCTACGAGCAGTACTTC
CDR3 protein: CASSSHPYEQYF
clone size: .
J gene: TRBJ2-7
V gene: TRBV27
D gene: .

CDR3 DNA: TGTGCCAGCAGCTTAACTACACCAGGTAGCGGGAGGGGCACAGATACGCAGTATTTT
CDR3 protein: CASSLTTPGSGRGTDTQYF
clone size: .
J gene: TRBJ2-3
V gene: TRBV7-9
D gene: TRBD2

CDR3 DNA: TGTGCCAGCAGCCCTGACATATCTGGAAACACCATATATTTT
CDR3 protein: CASSPDISGNTIYF
clone size: .
J gene: TRBJ1-3
V gene: TRBV7-9
D gene: .

CDR3 DNA: TGTGCCAGCAGCTTAGGGGGCACAAACTACGAGCAGTACTTC
CDR3 protein: CASSLGGTNYEQYF
clone size: .
J gene: TRBJ2-7
V gene: TRBV11-3
D gene: .

CDR3 DNA: TGCGCCAGCAGCGCGGGACAGCCGTACGAGCAGTACTTC
CDR3 protein: CASSAGQPYEQYF
clone size: few
J gene: TRBJ2-7
V gene: TRBV5-1
D gene: .

CDR3 DNA: TGCGCCAGCAGCCTTCGGGACAACTCCTACGAGCAGTACTTC
CDR3 protein: CASSLRDNSYEQYF
clone size: .
J gene: TRBJ2-7
V gene: TRBV5-1
D gene: .

CDR3 DNA: TGTGCCAGCAGCCAAGATCCCCAGCTAGAGGGTTCACCCCTCCACTTT
CDR3 protein: CASSQDPQLEGSPLHF
clone size: .
J gene: TRBJ1-6
V gene: TRBV3-1/TRBV3-2
D gene: .

CDR3 DNA: TGTGCCAGCAGCCTAACTAGCGGGACCGCCTACGAGCAGTACTTC
CDR3 protein: CASSLTSGTAYEQYF
clone size: .
J gene: TRBJ2-7
V gene: TRBV9
D gene: TRBD2

CDR3 DNA: TGTGCCAGCAGCCCACGACAGGGCACTGAAGCTTTCTTT
CDR3 protein: CASSPRQGTEAFF
clone size: .
J gene: TRBJ1-1
V gene: TRBV2
D gene: TRBD1

CDR3 DNA: TGTGCCAGCAGTTGGGGACAGTTGGGCAACGAGCAGTACTTC
CDR3 protein: CASSWGQLGNEQYF
clone size: .
J gene: TRBJ2-7
V gene: TRBV28
D gene: TRBD1

CDR3 DNA: TGTGCCAGCAGCCGTGAAGACAATGGCTACACCTTC
CDR3 protein: CASSREDNGYTF
clone size: .
J gene: TRBJ1-2
V gene: TRBV7-9
D gene: .

CDR3 DNA: TGCGCCAGCAGCTACAGCGGGAGCTCTTCAGATACGCAGTATTTT
CDR3 protein: CASSYSGSSSDTQYF
clone size: .
J gene: TRBJ2-3
V gene: TRBV5-1
D gene: TRBD2

CDR3 DNA: TGTGCCAGCACGGACAGGGGCCCCTACGAGCAGTACTTC
CDR3 protein: CASTDRGPYEQYF
clone size: .
J gene: TRBJ2-7
V gene: TRBV6-5
D gene: TRBD1

CDR3 DNA: TGTGCCAGTAGTTTCCGGGACAGGGGGCGCGGGTCACCCCTCCACTTT
CDR3 protein: CASSFRDRGRGSPLHF
clone size: .
J gene: TRBJ1-6
V gene: TRBV19
D gene: TRBD1

CDR3 DNA: TGTGCCAGTAGTATGGCCCCTAGCCCCGGGGAGCTGTTTTTT
CDR3 protein: CASSMAPSPGELFF
clone size: .
J gene: TRBJ2-2
V gene: TRBV19
D gene: .

CDR3 DNA: TGCGCCAGCAGCCAAGAAGGGACTGGAAACTACGAGCAGTACTTC
CDR3 protein: CASSQEGTGNYEQYF
clone size: .
J gene: TRBJ2-7
V gene: TRBV4-1
D gene: .

CDR3 DNA: TGCGCCAGCAGCCAAGGAACTAGTCAAAGGTCAGATACGCAGTATTTT
CDR3 protein: CASSQGTSQRSDTQYF
clone size: .
J gene: TRBJ2-3
V gene: TRBV4-1
D gene: .

CDR3 DNA: TGTGCCAGTAAGACATCCCGCTCTGGAAACACCATATATTTT
CDR3 protein: CASKTSRSGNTIYF
clone size: .
J gene: TRBJ1-3
V gene: TRBV19
D gene: .

CDR3 DNA: TGTGCCACCAGCAGTCAGACAGATGGCTACACCTTC
CDR3 protein: CATSSQTDGYTF
clone size: .
J gene: TRBJ1-2
V gene: TRBV15
D gene: .

CDR3 DNA: TGTGCCAGCAGCGCCACAGCCACAGATACGCAGTATTTT
CDR3 protein: CASSATATDTQYF
clone size: .
J gene: TRBJ2-3
V gene: TRBV7-9
D gene: .